Each of the 5 T cell receptor beta chains below was sequenced from the same sample in a study of T cells after yellow fever vaccination. TCRdb re-derived calls from the 5' RACE reads in MiXCR, one entry per CDR3 protein. The repertoire holds over 35,000 distinct CDR3 sequences, with 5.5% to 7.5% as singletons. This sample comprised PBMCs, either bulk or a sorted T-cell subset (CD4+, CD8+, memory, or dextramer-sorted; not recorded which), obtained 45 days after the yellow fever booster vaccination. Receptors were obtained from a man between 25 and 39 years old who received the YFV17D yellow fever vaccine.

This clonotype has at least ten counts. The chain employs TRBV10-3 and TRBJ2-7, with TRBD2 matching over 8 bases. The V and J ends lost 0 bases and 6 bases, in that order; junction bases with no gene match: 4. This CDR3 contains 14 residues. The germline V gene has CDR1 ENHRY and CDR2 SYGVKD. The CDR3 reads CAISESAGGGEQYV. DNA of the CDR3: TGTGCCATCAGTGAGTCGGCGGGGGGCGGCGAGCAGTACGTC.

The V and J genes are TRBV7-2 and TRBJ2-3, with D unresolved. The germline V gene has CDR1 SGHTA and CDR2 FQGNSA. The CDR3 has 13 amino acids. Trimming shortened V by 5 bases and J by 6 bases, and 12 bases separated the two germline ends. The CDR3 here is CASSAVPSDTQYF. CDR3 DNA sequence: TGTGCCAGCAGCGCCGTCCCCTCCGATACGCAGTATTTT.

This clonotype was detected ten times or more. The CDR3 protein is CSGALREVYNEQFF. CDR3 DNA: TGCAGCGGGGCATTGCGGGAGGTGTACAATGAGCAGTTCTTC. The rearrangement uses TRBV29-1 and TRBJ2-1, with TRBD2 matching 8 bases. Germline trimming cut 7 bases from V and 4 bases from J; bases unmatched to any gene: 9. Germline lookup yields CDR1 SQVTM and CDR2 ANQGSEA. The CDR3 covers 14 residues.

The genes are TRBV14 and TRBJ1-2; possible D gene TRBD1, 6 bases. Germline V gene sequence: CDR1 SGHDN, CDR2 FVKESK. Trimming took off 4 bases at V and 3 bases at J, with 12 bases between the two ends. This CDR3 is built from 14 residues. CDR3 in DNA: TGTGCCAGCAGCCCCGCGGGGGCTGACTATGGCTACACCTTC. This codes for CASSPAGADYGYTF.

In its sample, this clonotype was seen a few times. The J gene is TRBJ2-7, the V gene TRBV4-2; D may be TRBD2 (5 bases). The length of the CDR3 is 14 residues. Trimming took 3 bases from V and 3 from J, leaving 12 bases between them. The germline CDR1 and CDR2 sequences are LGHNA and YNFKEQ. The CDR3 reads CASSQGEFLYEQYF. The CDR3 DNA follows: TGTGCCAGCAGCCAGGGAGAGTTCCTCTACGAGCAGTACTTC.